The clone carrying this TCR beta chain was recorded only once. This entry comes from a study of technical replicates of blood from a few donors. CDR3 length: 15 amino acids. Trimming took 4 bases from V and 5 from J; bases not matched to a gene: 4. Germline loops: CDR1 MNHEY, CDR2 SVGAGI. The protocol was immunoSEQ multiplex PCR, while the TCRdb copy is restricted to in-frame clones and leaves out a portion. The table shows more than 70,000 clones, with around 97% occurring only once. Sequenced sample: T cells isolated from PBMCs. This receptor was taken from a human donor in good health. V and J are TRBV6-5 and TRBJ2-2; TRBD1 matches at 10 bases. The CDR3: CASSSGTGVTGELFF. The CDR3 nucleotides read TGTGCCAGCAGTTCCGGGACAGGGGTGACCGGGGAGCTGTTTTTT.